This T cell receptor beta chain was retrieved from a study of T cell repertoires in cytomegalovirus infection. Across the whole study: A matching HLA type, together with CMV infection, was signaled by public TCR beta signatures. The study, taken as a whole, reports: The ex vivo response was dominated by HLA-C-restricted CMV-specific TCR beta clonotypes. Cumulative frequency (of public TCR beta family members) identified carriers of CMV plus the relevant HLA.

MiXCR, applied by TCRdb to the reads, yields one record per CDR3 protein. The data hold hundreds of thousands of distinct CDR3 sequences, with around a third observed a single time. CDR3 size: 15 residues. V lost 4 bases, J lost 4 bases, and 8 bases stayed unmatched. In germline, CDR1 is SGHNT, CDR2 YYREEE (reference sequence). This clonotype has just a few counts. As yet, its antigen is unknown. The starting material was cultured PBMCs, obtained from culture after CMV antigen stimulation. This clonotype was obtained from a human donor in good health (CMV status not recorded). Some clones in this sample may be carry-over from other donors' samples. J is TRBJ1-1 and V is TRBV5-4, with 9 positions matching TRBD1. The CDR3 DNA is TGTGCCAGCAGCGATCCGGGACAGGGAGGCACTGAAGCTTTCTTT. The encoded protein is CASSDPGQGGTEAFF.